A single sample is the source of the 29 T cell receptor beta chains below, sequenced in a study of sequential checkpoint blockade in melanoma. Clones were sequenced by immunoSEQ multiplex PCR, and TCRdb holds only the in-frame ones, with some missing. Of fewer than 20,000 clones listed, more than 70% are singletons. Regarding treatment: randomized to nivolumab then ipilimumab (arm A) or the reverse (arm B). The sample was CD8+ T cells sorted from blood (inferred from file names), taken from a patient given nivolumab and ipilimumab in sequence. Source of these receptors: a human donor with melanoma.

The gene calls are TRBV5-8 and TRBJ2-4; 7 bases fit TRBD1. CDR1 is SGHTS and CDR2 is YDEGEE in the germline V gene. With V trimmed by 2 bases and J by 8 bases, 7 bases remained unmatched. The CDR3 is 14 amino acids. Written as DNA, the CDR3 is TGTGCCAGCAGCTTCATGGGACAGTCGTACATTCAGTACTTC. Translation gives CASSFMGQSYIQYF.

The CDR3 DNA sequence: TGTGCCTGGGCCTCAACAACAGACTATGGCTACACCTTC. It is translated as CAWASTTDYGYTF. The chain uses TRBV30 and TRBJ1-2, with no clear D. The CDR3 sequence is 13 residues long. Germline V gene data show CDR1 as GTSNPN and CDR2 as SVGIG (reference sequence). The ends were cut back, 5 bases at V and 3 bases at J, with 13 bases in the middle.

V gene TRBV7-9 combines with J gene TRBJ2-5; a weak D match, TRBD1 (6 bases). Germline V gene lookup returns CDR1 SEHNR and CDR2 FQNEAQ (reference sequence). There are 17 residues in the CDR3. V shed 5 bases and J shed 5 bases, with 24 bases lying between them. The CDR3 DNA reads TGTGCCAGCAGCCCCACCACCAGGGGTCGGGAAAGGGAGACCCAGTACTTC. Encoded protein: CASSPTTRGRERETQYF.

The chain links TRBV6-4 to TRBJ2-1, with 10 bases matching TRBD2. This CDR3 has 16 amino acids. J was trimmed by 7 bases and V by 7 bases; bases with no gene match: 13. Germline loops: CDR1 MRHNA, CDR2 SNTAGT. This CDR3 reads CASISWEREGWNEQFF. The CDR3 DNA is TGTGCCAGCATTTCCTGGGAGCGGGAGGGCTGGAATGAGCAGTTCTTC.

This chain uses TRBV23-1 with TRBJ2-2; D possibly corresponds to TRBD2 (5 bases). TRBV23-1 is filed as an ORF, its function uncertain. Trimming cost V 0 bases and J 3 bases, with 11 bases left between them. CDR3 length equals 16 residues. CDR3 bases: TGCGCCAGCAGTCAATCGGGAGCGGCAGACACCGGGGAGCTGTTTTTT. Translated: CASSQSGAADTGELFF.

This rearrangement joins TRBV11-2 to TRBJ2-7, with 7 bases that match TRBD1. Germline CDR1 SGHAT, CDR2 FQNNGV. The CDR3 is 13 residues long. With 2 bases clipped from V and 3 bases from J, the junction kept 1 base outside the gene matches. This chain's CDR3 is CASSLQGDYEQYF. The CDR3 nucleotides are TGTGCCAGCAGCTTACAGGGGGACTACGAGCAGTACTTC.

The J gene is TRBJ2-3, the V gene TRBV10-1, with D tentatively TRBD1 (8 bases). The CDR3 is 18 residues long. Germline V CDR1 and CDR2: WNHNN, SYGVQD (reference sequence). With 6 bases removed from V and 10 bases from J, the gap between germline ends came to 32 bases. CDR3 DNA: TGCGCCAGCAGCCCGGACAGGGAGGGGAGCTTAAGACCGGGGGCGCAGTATTTT. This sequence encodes CASSPDREGSLRPGAQYF.

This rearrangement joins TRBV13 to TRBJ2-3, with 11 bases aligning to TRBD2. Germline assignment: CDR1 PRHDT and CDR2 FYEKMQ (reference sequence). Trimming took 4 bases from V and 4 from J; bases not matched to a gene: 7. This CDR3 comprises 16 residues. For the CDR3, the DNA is TGTGCCAGCAGCTACTTTAGCGGGGGGGCAGCAGATACGCAGTATTTT. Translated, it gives CASSYFSGGAADTQYF.

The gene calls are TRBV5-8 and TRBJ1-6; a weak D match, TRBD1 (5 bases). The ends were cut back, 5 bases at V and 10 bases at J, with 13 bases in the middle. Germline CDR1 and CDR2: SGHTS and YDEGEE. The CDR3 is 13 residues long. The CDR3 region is CASSRRAASPLHF. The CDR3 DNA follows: TGTGCCAGCAGTCGCAGGGCAGCGTCACCCCTCCACTTT.

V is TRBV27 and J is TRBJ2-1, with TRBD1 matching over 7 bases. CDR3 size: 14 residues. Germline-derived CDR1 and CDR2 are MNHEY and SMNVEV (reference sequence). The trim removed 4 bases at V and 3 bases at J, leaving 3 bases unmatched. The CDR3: CASSSGTDYNEQFF. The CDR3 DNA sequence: TGTGCCAGCAGTTCCGGGACAGACTACAATGAGCAGTTCTTC.

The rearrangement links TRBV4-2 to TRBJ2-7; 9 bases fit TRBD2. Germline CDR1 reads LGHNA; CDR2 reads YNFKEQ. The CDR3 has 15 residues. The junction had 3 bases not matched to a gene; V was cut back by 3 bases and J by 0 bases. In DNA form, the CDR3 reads TGTGCCAGCAGCCACCTAGCGGGGAGCTCCTACGAGCAGTACTTC. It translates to CASSHLAGSSYEQYF.

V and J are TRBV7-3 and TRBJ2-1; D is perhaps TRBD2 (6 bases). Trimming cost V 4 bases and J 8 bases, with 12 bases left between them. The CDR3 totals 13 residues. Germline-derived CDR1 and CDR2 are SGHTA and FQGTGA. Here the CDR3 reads CASSSDPGDEQFF. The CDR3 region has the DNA TGTGCCAGCAGCTCCGACCCGGGGGATGAGCAGTTCTTC.

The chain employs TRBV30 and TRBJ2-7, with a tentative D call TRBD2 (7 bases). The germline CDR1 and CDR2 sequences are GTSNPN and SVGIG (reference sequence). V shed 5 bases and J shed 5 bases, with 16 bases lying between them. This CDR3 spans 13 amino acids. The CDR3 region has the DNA TGTGCCTGGTACCATGGGGGGGCCCACGAGCAGTACTTC. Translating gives CAWYHGGAHEQYF. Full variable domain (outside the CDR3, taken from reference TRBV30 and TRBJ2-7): SQTIHQWPATLVQPVGSPLSLECTVEGTSNPNLYWYRQAAGRGLQLLFYSVGIGQISSEVPQNLSASRPQDRQFILSSKKLLLSDSGFYLCAWYHGGAHEQYFGPGTRLTVT.

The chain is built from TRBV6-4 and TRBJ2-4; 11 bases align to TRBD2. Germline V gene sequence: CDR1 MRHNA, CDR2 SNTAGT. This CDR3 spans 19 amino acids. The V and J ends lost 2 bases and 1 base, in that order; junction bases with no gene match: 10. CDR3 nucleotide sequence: TGTGCCAGCAGTGACAGGATAGCGGGAGGGCCGGAGGCCAAAAACATTCAGTACTTC. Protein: CASSDRIAGGPEAKNIQYF.

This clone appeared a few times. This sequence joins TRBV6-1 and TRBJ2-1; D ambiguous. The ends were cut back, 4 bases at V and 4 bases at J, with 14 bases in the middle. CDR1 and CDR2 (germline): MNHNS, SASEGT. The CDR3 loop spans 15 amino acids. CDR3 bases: TGTGCCAGCAGTGTAAGGATAGGAGAGTACAATGAGCAGTTCTTC. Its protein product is CASSVRIGEYNEQFF.

The CDR3 sequence: CASSPRPGGNQPQHF. As DNA, the CDR3 is TGTGCCAGCAGTCCCAGGCCGGGGGGCAATCAGCCCCAGCATTTT. The genes are TRBV6-5 and TRBJ1-5; a weak D match, TRBD1 (5 bases). The CDR3 length is 15 residues. Per germline, CDR1 MNHEY and CDR2 SVGAGI. V was clipped by 5 bases and J by 2 bases, with 13 bases between them.

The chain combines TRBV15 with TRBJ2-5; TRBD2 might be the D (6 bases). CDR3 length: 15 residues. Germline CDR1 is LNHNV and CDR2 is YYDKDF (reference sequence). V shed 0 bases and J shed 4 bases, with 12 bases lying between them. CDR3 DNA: TGTGCCACCAGCAGAGATAGATGGGGAGGAGAGACCCAGTACTTC. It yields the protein CATSRDRWGGETQYF.

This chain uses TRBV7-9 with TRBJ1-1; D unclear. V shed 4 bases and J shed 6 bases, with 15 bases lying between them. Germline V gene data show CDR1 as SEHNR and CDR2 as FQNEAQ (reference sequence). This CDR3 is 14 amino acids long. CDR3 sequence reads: CASSSGEGGSEAFF. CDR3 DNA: TGTGCCAGCAGCTCCGGGGAGGGCGGCTCTGAAGCTTTCTTT.

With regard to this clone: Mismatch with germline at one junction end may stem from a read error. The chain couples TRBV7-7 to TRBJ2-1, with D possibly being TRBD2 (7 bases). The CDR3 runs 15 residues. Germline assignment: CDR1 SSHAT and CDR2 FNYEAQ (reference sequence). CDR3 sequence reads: CASSQGGGAYNEQFF. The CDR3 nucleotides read TGTGCTAGCAGCCAAGGAGGGGGGGCTTACAATGAGCAGTTCTTC.

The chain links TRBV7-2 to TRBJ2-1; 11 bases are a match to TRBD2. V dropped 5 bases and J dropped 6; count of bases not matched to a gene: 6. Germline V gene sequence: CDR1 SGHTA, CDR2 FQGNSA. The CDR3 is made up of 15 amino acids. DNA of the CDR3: TGTGCCAGCAGCCAAATAGCGGGAGGGCCCAATGAGCAGTTCTTC. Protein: CASSQIAGGPNEQFF. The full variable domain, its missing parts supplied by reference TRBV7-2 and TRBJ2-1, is GAGVSQSPSNKVTEKGKDVELRCDPISGHTALYWYRQSLGQGLEFLIYFQGNSAPDKSGLPSDRFSAERTGGSVSTLTIQRTQQEDSAVYLCASSQIAGGPNEQFFGPGTRLTVL.

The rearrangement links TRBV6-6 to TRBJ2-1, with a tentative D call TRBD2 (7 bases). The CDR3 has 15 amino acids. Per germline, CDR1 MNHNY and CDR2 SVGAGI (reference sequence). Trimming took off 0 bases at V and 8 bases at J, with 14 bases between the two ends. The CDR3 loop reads CASSYSWGGGDEQFF. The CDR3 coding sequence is TGTGCCAGCAGTTACTCGTGGGGGGGCGGCGATGAGCAGTTCTTC.

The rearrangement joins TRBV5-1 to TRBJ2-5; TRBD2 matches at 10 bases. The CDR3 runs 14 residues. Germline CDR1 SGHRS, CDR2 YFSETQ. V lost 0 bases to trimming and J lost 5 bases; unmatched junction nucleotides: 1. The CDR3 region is CASSLGGLAETQYF. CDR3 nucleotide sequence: TGCGCCAGCAGCTTGGGGGGACTAGCGGAGACCCAGTACTTC.

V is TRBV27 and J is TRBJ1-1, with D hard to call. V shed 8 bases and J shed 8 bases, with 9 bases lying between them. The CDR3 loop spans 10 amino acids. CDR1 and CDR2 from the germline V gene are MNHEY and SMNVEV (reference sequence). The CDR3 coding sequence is TGTGCCAGCGTGGGCAGAGAAGCTTTCTTT. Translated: CASVGREAFF.

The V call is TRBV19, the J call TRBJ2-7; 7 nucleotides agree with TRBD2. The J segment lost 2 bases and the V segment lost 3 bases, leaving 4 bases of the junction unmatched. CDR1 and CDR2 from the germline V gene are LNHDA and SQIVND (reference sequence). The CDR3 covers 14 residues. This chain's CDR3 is CASSIRDYTYEQYF. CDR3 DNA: TGTGCCAGTAGTATCCGGGACTATACCTACGAGCAGTACTTC.

The CDR3 sequence: CASSVPDGEWRSYNEQFF. The CDR3 DNA reads as TGTGCCAGCAGCGTCCCCGACGGGGAATGGAGATCGTACAATGAGCAGTTCTTC. The rearrangement joins TRBV9 to TRBJ2-1; tentatively, D is TRBD2 (5 bases). This CDR3 contains 18 residues. Between the trimmed V and J ends, which lost 2 bases and 4 bases, there was a span of 22 bases. Germline lookup yields CDR1 SGDLS and CDR2 YYNGEE.

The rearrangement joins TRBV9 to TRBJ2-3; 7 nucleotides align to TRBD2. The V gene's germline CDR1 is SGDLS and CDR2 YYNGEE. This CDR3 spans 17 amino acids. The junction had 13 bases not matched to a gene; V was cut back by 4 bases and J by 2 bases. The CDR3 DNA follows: TGTGCCAGCAGCCCCCGGGGGGAACACTGGGACACAGATACGCAGTATTTT. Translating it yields CASSPRGEHWDTDTQYF. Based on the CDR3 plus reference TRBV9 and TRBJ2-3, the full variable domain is DSGVTQTPKHLITATGQRVTLRCSPRSGDLSVYWYQQSLDQGLQFLIQYYNGEERAKGNILERFSAQQFPDLHSELNLSSLELGDSALYFCASSPRGEHWDTDTQYFGPGTRLTVL.

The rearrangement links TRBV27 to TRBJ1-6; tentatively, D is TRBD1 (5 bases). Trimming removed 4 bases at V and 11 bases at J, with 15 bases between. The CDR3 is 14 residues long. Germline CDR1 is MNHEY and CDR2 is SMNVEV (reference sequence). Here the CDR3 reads CASSYGGTGTPLHF. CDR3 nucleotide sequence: TGTGCCAGCAGTTACGGGGGAACGGGGACACCCCTCCACTTT.

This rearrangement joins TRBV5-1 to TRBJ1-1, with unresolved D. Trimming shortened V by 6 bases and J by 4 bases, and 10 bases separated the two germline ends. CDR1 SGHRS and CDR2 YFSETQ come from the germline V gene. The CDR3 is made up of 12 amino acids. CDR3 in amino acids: CASTEGSTEAFF. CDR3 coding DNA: TGCGCCAGCACGGAGGGTAGCACTGAAGCTTTCTTT.

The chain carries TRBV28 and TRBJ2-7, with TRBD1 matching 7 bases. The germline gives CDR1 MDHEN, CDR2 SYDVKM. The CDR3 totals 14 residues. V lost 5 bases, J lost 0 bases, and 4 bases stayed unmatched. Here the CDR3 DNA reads TGTGCCAGCAGTCAACAGGGGTCCTCCTACGAGCAGTACTTC. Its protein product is CASSQQGSSYEQYF.